The 2 T cell receptor beta chains reported below all come from one sample, sequenced in a study of T-cell memory formation after mild COVID-19. From the 5' RACE reads, TCRdb called clonotypes with MiXCR, one entry per CDR3 protein. The sample lists about 57,000 distinct CDR3 sequences; over 9% were seen once. Sequencing was performed on PBMCs or a T cell subset sorted from them (not recorded which). These receptors were collected from a young man who had mild COVID-19 (a few samples of this study predate the infection). Cell type and time point are not known.

This clonotype was counted ten times or more. The chain is built from TRBV4-2 and TRBJ2-1; TRBD2 agrees at 7 bases. The CDR3 spans 16 residues. Germline lookup yields CDR1 LGHNA and CDR2 YNFKEQ. With V trimmed by 0 bases and J by 6 bases, 8 bases remained unmatched. The CDR3 bases are TGTGCCAGCAGCCAAGATGCAGACGGGGGGTTCAATGAGCAGTTCTTC. This gives the protein CASSQDADGGFNEQFF.

This rearrangement joins TRBV4-1 to TRBJ1-5; D possibly corresponds to TRBD1 (6 bases). The CDR3 covers 15 residues. Germline lookup yields CDR1 MGHRA and CDR2 YSYEKL. V was trimmed by 5 bases and J by 0 bases, leaving 11 bases between them. The chain's CDR3 is CASSDRQVSNQPQHF. CDR3 nucleotides: TGCGCCAGCAGCGATAGACAGGTTAGCAATCAGCCCCAGCATTTT.